A selection of T cell receptor beta chains follows, all from one sample in a study of tumor and adjacent non-tumor tissue in lung cancer. TCRdb used MiXCR to reprocess the multiplex PCR reads, holding one entry per CDR3 protein. The table has fewer than 100,000 distinct CDR3 sequences, approximately 80% seen once. Sequenced sample: distant non-tumor lung tissue. The origin of the receptors is a man aged 55 to 70 with non-small cell lung cancer. Both conserved end residues are part of each CDR3. A D gene is named only where the DNA matches it firmly. Size values are once, few and many counts, or a class for expanded clones, and some rows have none.

j_call | v_call | clone_size | d_call | cdr3_aa | cdr3_nt
TRBJ2-7 | TRBV20-1 | - | - | CSVIAEAGEQYF | TGCAGTGTTATAGCGGAGGCAGGGGAGCAGTACTTC
TRBJ2-3 | TRBV4-2 | - | - | CASSPDFPSTDMQYF | TGCGCCAGCAGCCCAGATTTTCCGAGTACAGATATGCAGTATTTT
TRBJ2-3 | TRBV20-1 | once | - | CSAIGGESDTQYF | TGCAGCGCTATAGGGGGAGAAAGTGATACGCAGTATTTT
TRBJ2-3 | TRBV11-3 | few | TRBD1 | CASCFQGEDTQYF | TGTGCCAGCTGCTTTCAGGGGGAAGATACGCAATATTTT
TRBJ1-4 | TRBV11-2 | many | - | CASRRGIGEKLFF | TGTGCCAGCCGTAGAGGGATCGGTGAAAAACTGTTTTTT
TRBJ1-2 | TRBV28 | - | - | CASNPGWVYGYSF | TGTGCCAGCAACCCGGGTTGGGTCTATGGCTACAGCTTC
TRBJ1-2 | TRBV11-3 | - | TRBD1 | CANSLEGRGGIYGYTF | TGTGCCAATAGCTTAGAGGGACGAGGGGGCATCTATGGCTACACCTTC
TRBJ2-6 | TRBV6-5 | - | TRBD2 | CACSLAGASSGANVPTF | TGTGCCTGCAGTTTAGCGGGGGCCAGCTCCGGGGCCAACGTCCCGACTTTC
TRBJ2-5 | TRBV11-3 | medium-sized | TRBD1 | CASRLTGGWETQYF | TGTGCCAGCAGGCTGACAGGGGGCTGGGAGACCCAGTACTTC
TRBJ2-7 | TRBV11-2 | - | - | CASSSRTTGSVYEQYF | TGTGCCAGCAGCTCGAGGACAACAGGGAGTGTATACGAGCAGTACTTC
TRBJ1-5 | TRBV7-9 | - | TRBD1 | CASSQIRTGDNIDRPQHF | TGTGCCAGCAGCCAGATCCGGACAGGGGACAATATAGATCGGCCCCAGCATTTT